Reported below is one T cell receptor beta chain. The data were taken from a study of blood T cell repertoires in COVID-19. Background on the study: From the United States, Italy and Spain came samples of acute and convalescent COVID-19. Sample material is recorded as cDNA or gDNA derived from T cells, B-cell-depleted T cells, or PBMCs.

The CDR3 has 16 amino acids. Germline lookup yields CDR1 SGHKS and CDR2 YYEKEE (reference sequence). After removal of 0 bases from V and 2 bases from J, the junction contained 6 bases not matched to a gene. Methods used by the authors: From reference gene primer amplification, estimates of nucleated cell counts were derived. Sequencing used immunoSEQ multiplex PCR; TCRdb keeps in-frame clones, though not all of them. V, J and clone size are those of that table, while D and trimming were read from the DNA. The sample has more than 35,000 clones; 91% are singletons. This chain uses TRBV5-5 with TRBJ2-3; 7 bases map to TRBD2. Sequencing was done on a sample of peripheral blood. This receptor was obtained from a woman aged 30 to 39 in a cohort sampled during active COVID-19. DNA for the CDR3: TGTGCCAGCAGCTTGGCTCCCCTAGCGGCCACAGATACGCAGTATTTT. Amino acid sequence: CASSLAPLAATDTQYF.